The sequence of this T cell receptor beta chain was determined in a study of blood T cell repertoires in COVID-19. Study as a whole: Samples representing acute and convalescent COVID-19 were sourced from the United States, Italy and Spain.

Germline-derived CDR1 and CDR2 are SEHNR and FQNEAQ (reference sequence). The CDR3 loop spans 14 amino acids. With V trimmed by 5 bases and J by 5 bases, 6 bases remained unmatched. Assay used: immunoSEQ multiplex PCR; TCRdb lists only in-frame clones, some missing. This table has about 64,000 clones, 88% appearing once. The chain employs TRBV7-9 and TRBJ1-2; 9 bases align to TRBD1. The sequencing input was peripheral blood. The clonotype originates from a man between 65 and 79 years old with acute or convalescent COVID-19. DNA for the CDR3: TGTGCCAGCAGCACACCCGACAGGGGGTATGGCTACACCTTC. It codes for CASSTPDRGYGYTF.